A single T cell receptor (beta chain) is shown here with its context. Its specificity is unknown. Vbeta (60) and Jbeta (13) primers were used in the PCR. Sequenced by immunoSEQ multiplex PCR; TCRdb stores in-frame clones only, minus some. The sample has fewer than 200,000 clones; 75% to 85% are singletons. The entry originates in a study of cytomegalovirus exposure and HLA in healthy donors. About the research overall: From HLA-typed donors, an early data release held about 85 million unique TCRs. Study results and limitations: Donors belonging to an Asian-associated ancestry cluster reportedly showed fewer N-insertions in productive TCRs than the approximately 680-donor mean, according to what a later analysis found.

V gave up 3 bases and J gave up 5 bases; unmatched junction bases: 2. The germline gives CDR1 SGHRS, CDR2 YFSETQ. The CDR3 has 13 amino acids. The specimen was PBMCs. The chain couples TRBV5-1 to TRBJ2-1, with TRBD2 identical over 7 bases. The clonotype was recovered from a female donor in good health and CMV-seronegative. The CDR3, as DNA: TGCGCCAGCAGCTGGGGGGGGAACAATGAGCAGTTCTTC. Amino acids: CASSWGGNNEQFF.